These 25 T cell receptor beta chains were sequenced from one sample in a study of T cells in Graves' hyperthyroidism and ophthalmopathy (dated by TCRdb to between 2018 and 2021). Library preparation used multiplex PCR. Sequencing relied on an Illumina HiSeq 2000. The TCR beta CDR3 regions were amplified from the RNA transcripts. The first round of RT-PCR for the TCR CDR3 was performed with the HTBI primer set and the Qiagen OneStep RT-PCR kit. Through fastp at Q25 and MiXCR, TCRdb rebuilt clones from the public reads, retaining in-frame beta chains. Here each entry gathers all rows of one CDR3 protein and keeps the most common genes and DNA. This sample comprises over 500,000 distinct CDR3 sequences, roughly 17% of them detected only once. The ten top clones hold 15% to 20% of the sample. Sample: blood. These receptors were obtained from a woman younger than 30 with Graves' ophthalmopathy.

This clonotype was detected many times. The V and J genes are TRBV20-1 and TRBJ1-1; unclear D gene. In germline, CDR1 is DFQATT, CDR2 SNEGSKA (reference sequence). The CDR3 runs to 13 residues. V gave up 5 bases and J gave up 1 base, with 11 bases separating them. The CDR3 here is CSAQDGENTEAFF. The DNA for the CDR3 is TGCAGTGCTCAAGACGGAGAGAACACTGAAGCTTTCTTT.

This clonotype was counted ten times or more. V usage is TRBV6-2 or TRBV6-3 and J usage is TRBJ1-2; D is ambiguous. The CDR3 has 15 amino acids. Germline assignment: CDR1 MNHEY and CDR2 SVGEGT. V lost 8 bases and J lost 8, with 24 bases in between. The CDR3 spells CASHPGANVEWGYTF. In DNA form, the CDR3 reads TGTGCCAGCCACCCGGGAGCGAACGTTGAGTGGGGCTACACCTTC.

This clonotype was seen repeatedly, ten times or more. The chain links TRBV28 to TRBJ1-1, with TRBD1 matching over 11 bases. CDR3 length: 14 amino acids. J lost 1 base, V lost 8 bases, and 3 bases had no gene match. In germline, CDR1 is MDHEN, CDR2 SYDVKM. In DNA, the CDR3 is TGTGCCAGCGGGACAGGGGGAACGAACACTGAAGCTTTCTTT. Amino acid sequence: CASGTGGTNTEAFF.

V usage is TRBV12-3 or TRBV12-4 and J usage is TRBJ1-2; D is ambiguous. This CDR3 spans 12 amino acids. The ends were cut back, 1 base at V and 6 bases at J, with 6 bases in the middle. CDR3: CASSLVQNGYTF. The CDR3 bases are TGTGCCAGCAGTTTAGTGCAGAATGGCTACACCTTC.

This clonotype was detected ten times or more. The rearrangement links TRBV24-1 to TRBJ1-5, with TRBD1 matching 8 bases. The CDR3 spans 14 residues. The germline V gene has CDR1 KGHDR and CDR2 SFDVKD. The V gene end was trimmed by 5 bases and the J gene end by 5 bases; junction bases not matched to a gene: 4. The CDR3 nucleotides are TGTGCCACCAGTGCCGGGACAGGACATCAGCCCCAGCATTTT. Its protein product is CATSAGTGHQPQHF.

This sequence joins TRBV27 and TRBJ2-1; 10 bases match TRBD1. The CDR3 totals 15 residues. The germline V gene has CDR1 MNHEY and CDR2 SMNVEV (reference sequence). V shed 2 bases, J shed 7 bases, and the junction held 5 bases outside the gene matches. The CDR3 here is CASSLSDRGQNEQFF. CDR3 in DNA: TGTGCCAGCAGTTTAAGCGACAGGGGGCAGAATGAGCAGTTCTTC.

The rearrangement links TRBV4-3 to TRBJ1-1; TRBD1 matches 7 bases. Germline V gene sequence: CDR1 LGHNA, CDR2 YSLEER. This CDR3 spans 16 amino acids. V dropped 0 bases and J dropped 8; count of bases not matched to a gene: 12. In DNA form, the CDR3 reads TGCGCCAGCAGCCAAGACTCAGGGGGTCTTTTGCTCGAAGCTTTCTTT. Amino acids: CASSQDSGGLLLEAFF.

This clonotype was picked up many times. The chain carries TRBV28 and TRBJ2-1; D perhaps matches TRBD2 (6 bases). V lost 2 bases to trimming and J lost 10 bases, with 9 bases between them. The germline V gene encodes CDR1 MDHEN and CDR2 SYDVKM. This CDR3 region has 12 residues. The DNA for the CDR3 is TGTGCCAGCAGTTTAATGGGGAGGGAGCAGTTCTTC. The encoded protein is CASSLMGREQFF.

This chain connects TRBV30 to TRBJ1-2; perhaps TRBD1 as D (6 bases). Looked up from germline, CDR1 is GTSNPN and CDR2 is SVGIG (reference sequence). The V end lost 1 base, the J end lost 2 bases, and 14 bases lay between the germline ends. The CDR3 length is 15 residues. The CDR3 reads CAWSGPGQQNYGYTF. The CDR3 coding sequence is TGTGCCTGGAGTGGACCCGGACAGCAAAACTATGGCTACACCTTC.

This clonotype was observed a handful of times. The rearrangement links TRBV4-2 to TRBJ2-7; TRBD1 matches 8 bases. Germline trimming cut 0 bases from V and 7 bases from J; bases unmatched to any gene: 8. Germline CDR1 reads LGHNA; CDR2 reads YNFKEQ. CDR3 length: 15 amino acids. Here the CDR3 DNA reads TGTGCCAGCAGCCAAGATAGGGACAGGACCCTGGAGCAGTACTTC. It yields the protein CASSQDRDRTLEQYF.

V and J are TRBV5-1 and TRBJ2-7, with TRBD2 matching 8 bases. V gave up 6 bases and J gave up 2 bases; unmatched junction bases: 4. The germline V gene has CDR1 SGHRS and CDR2 YFSETQ. The CDR3 spans 13 residues. CDR3 sequence: CASTAGGAYEQYF. CDR3 nucleotide sequence: TGCGCCAGCACCGCCGGGGGGGCCTACGAGCAGTACTTC.

In its sample, this clonotype was seen many times. CDR3 nucleotide sequence: TGTGCCAGCTCACCCCTCCAGGGGTCAAATCAGCCCCAGCATTTT. It codes for CASSPLQGSNQPQHF. V and J are TRBV18 and TRBJ1-5, with D possibly matching TRBD1 (6 bases). V was trimmed by 3 bases and J by 4 bases, leaving 13 bases between them. This CDR3 is 15 amino acids long. The germline V gene has CDR1 KGHSH and CDR2 LQKENI.

This chain's CDR3 is CASRLQTGDTGELFF. The CDR3 nucleotides read TGCGCCAGCAGGCTTCAGACAGGCGACACCGGGGAGCTGTTTTTT. The chain combines TRBV5-1 with TRBJ2-2; possible D gene TRBD1, 6 bases. Per germline, CDR1 SGHRS and CDR2 YFSETQ. V lost 5 bases, J lost 3 bases, and 14 bases lay in between. The CDR3 runs to 15 residues.

This clonotype was recorded a few times. The chain has TRBV20-1 and TRBJ2-2, with 9 bases fitting TRBD2. Germline assignment: CDR1 DFQATT and CDR2 SNEGSKA (reference sequence). This CDR3 is 13 amino acids long. Trimming cost V 0 bases and J 10 bases; bases outside gene matches: 3. CDR3 sequence (DNA): TGCAGTGCTAGAGAAGCTAGCGGGATGGAGCTGTTTTTT. This translates into CSAREASGMELFF.

This sequence joins TRBV20-1 and TRBJ2-7; 7 bases are shared with TRBD1. Germline values: CDR1 DFQATT, CDR2 SNEGSKA (reference sequence). The trim removed 2 bases at V and 2 bases at J, leaving 9 bases unmatched. This CDR3 has 15 residues. The CDR3 nucleotides read TGCAGTGCTAGACCAGTTTCCGGGACAGCCTACGAGCAGTACTTC. Translation gives CSARPVSGTAYEQYF.

This clonotype was observed a few times. The V gene is TRBV19, the J gene TRBJ1-1; perhaps TRBD1 as D (5 bases). This CDR3 comprises 15 residues. Germline-derived CDR1 and CDR2 are LNHDA and SQIVND (reference sequence). V lost 1 base and J 1 base, leaving 10 bases between the germline ends. CDR3 DNA: TGTGCCAGTAGTATAGGGGGGACCCAGAACACTGAAGCTTTCTTT. Encoded protein: CASSIGGTQNTEAFF.

This clonotype occurred many times. V is TRBV7-2 and J is TRBJ2-7; 9 nucleotides match TRBD1. The CDR3 sequence is 14 residues long. V lost 1 base to trimming and J lost 4 bases; unmatched junction nucleotides: 2. Per the germline V gene, CDR1 is SGHTA and CDR2 is FQGNSA. The CDR3 reads CASSLEQGAYEQYF. CDR3 nucleotide sequence: TGTGCCAGCAGCTTAGAACAGGGGGCATACGAGCAGTACTTC.

The chain joins TRBV29-1 to TRBJ1-2; 9 bases map to TRBD1. Per the germline V gene, CDR1 is SQVTM and CDR2 is ANQGSEA. The CDR3 runs to 14 residues. V gave up 3 bases and J gave up 6 bases; unmatched junction bases: 8. The CDR3 DNA follows: TGCAGCGTTGAGGGGGACAGGGAAGGGAATGGCTACACCTTC. Its protein product is CSVEGDREGNGYTF.

This clonotype was seen repeatedly, ten times or more. The CDR3 loop is CASSLGLGSQENTIYF. The CDR3 DNA sequence: TGTGCCAGCAGCTTAGGCCTGGGGTCGCAGGAAAACACCATATATTTT. The V call is TRBV13, the J call TRBJ1-3, with D unresolved. This CDR3 comprises 16 residues. The germline V gene encodes CDR1 PRHDT and CDR2 FYEKMQ (reference sequence). V lost 0 bases to trimming and J lost 6 bases, with 15 bases between them.

There are a few counts of this clonotype. An end of the junction does not agree with germline; a read error may underlie this. The chain recombines TRBV12-3 or TRBV12-4 with TRBJ2-7; the D call may be TRBD1 or TRBD2 (6 bases each). The CDR3 spans 14 residues. CDR3 region: CASSQQGLSHEQYF. The CDR3 region has the DNA TGTGCCAGCAGTCAACAGGGACTCTCCCACGAGCAGTACTTC.

This clonotype appeared many times. The chain has TRBV7-9 and TRBJ1-6; weak D call: TRBD1 (6 bases). V shed 9 bases and J shed 10 bases, with 19 bases lying between them. Germline assignment: CDR1 SEHNR and CDR2 FQNEAQ (reference sequence). This CDR3 region has 14 residues. CDR3 in DNA: TGTGCCAGTCACAGACCAGGGGAGAAGTCACCCCTCCACTTT. Its translation is CASHRPGEKSPLHF.

This clonotype has ten or more counts. The chain links TRBV27 to TRBJ1-6; TRBD1 matches 9 bases. CDR1 is MNHEY, CDR2 SMNVEV, per germline (reference sequence). V shed 7 bases and J 10 bases; nucleotides not matched to a gene: 8. This CDR3 comprises 14 residues. The CDR3 is CASKTGQGLSPLHF. CDR3 DNA: TGTGCCAGCAAAACGGGACAGGGCTTATCACCCCTCCACTTT.

This clonotype was detected ten times or more. CDR3 loop: CASKSGGSTGELFF. The CDR3 coding sequence is TGTGCCAGCAAGAGCGGGGGTAGCACCGGGGAGCTGTTTTTT. The chain carries TRBV2 and TRBJ2-2; 8 nucleotides line up with TRBD2. The V segment lost 7 bases and the J segment 4 bases; nucleotides outside the gene matches: 5. The CDR3 contains 14 residues. Germline V lookup: CDR1 SNHLY, CDR2 FYNNEI.

This clonotype was counted many times. The genes are TRBV9 and TRBJ2-1; D is possibly TRBD2 (5 bases). The V gene lost 0 bases and the J gene lost 6 bases, with 13 bases spanning the gap. This CDR3 has 15 residues. Germline V gene sequence: CDR1 SGDLS, CDR2 YYNGEE. The CDR3 nucleotides are TGTGCCAGCAGCGTAGAACTAGGGTCTGGCAATGAGCAGTTCTTC. It yields the protein CASSVELGSGNEQFF.

The chain uses TRBV27 and TRBJ2-7; no clear D. The CDR3 runs to 15 residues. Germline assignment: CDR1 MNHEY and CDR2 SMNVEV (reference sequence). The germline V and J ends were trimmed by 0 bases and 0 bases, with 9 bases remaining between them. Here the CDR3 reads CASSLSFPGSYEQYF. The CDR3 DNA reads TGTGCCAGCAGTTTATCGTTCCCCGGCTCCTACGAGCAGTACTTC.